Presented here are 6 T cell receptor beta chains from one specimen sequenced in a study of T cell changes during pregnancy in multiple sclerosis. The method was immunoSEQ multiplex PCR; TCRdb's version includes in-frame clones alone and lacks a portion of them. The profile shows approximately 60,000 clones, roughly 93% of them singletons. Source: CD4+ T cells from peripheral blood mononuclear cells, taken before pregnancy. These receptors were taken from a female donor with multiple sclerosis, enrolled in a pregnancy study.

The chain carries TRBV2 and TRBJ2-3; D gene uncertain. V lost 1 base to trimming and J lost 3 bases, with 8 bases between them. CDR3 length: 14 amino acids. Germline lookup yields CDR1 SNHLY and CDR2 FYNNEI. The CDR3 is CASSEELVTDTQYF. DNA of the CDR3: TGTGCCAGCAGTGAAGAATTAGTTACAGATACGCAGTATTTT.

This clone was recorded only once. This chain joins TRBV5-3 and TRBJ2-5; tentative D call: TRBD1 (6 bases). TRBV5-3 is an ORF; its function is uncertain. There are 14 residues in the CDR3. The V gene lost 4 bases and the J gene lost 3 bases, with 13 bases spanning the gap. The CDR3 sequence is CARSRYRVKETQYF. CDR3 DNA: TGTGCCAGAAGCCGCTACAGGGTAAAAGAGACCCAGTACTTC.

The chain recombines TRBV7-8 with TRBJ1-1, with 7 positions matching TRBD1. Germline-derived CDR1 and CDR2 are SGHVS and FQNEAQ. V dropped 2 bases and J dropped 2; count of bases not matched to a gene: 5. The CDR3 loop spans 15 amino acids. The CDR3, as DNA: TGTGCCAGCAGCTTATTGCAGGGGGTAAACACTGAAGCTTTCTTT. It codes for CASSLLQGVNTEAFF. Full variable domain (outside the CDR3, taken from reference TRBV7-8 and TRBJ1-1): GAGVSQSPRYKVAKRGQDVALRCDPISGHVSLFWYQQALGQGPEFLTYFQNEAQLDKSGLPSDRFFAERPEGSVSTLKIQRTQQEDSAVYLCASSLLQGVNTEAFFGQGTRLTVV.

On this clone: Other DNA sequences in this sample translate to the same CDR3. The V and J genes are TRBV18 and TRBJ2-3; D may be TRBD2 (6 bases). Trimming removed 2 bases from V and 6 bases from J, with 6 bases in between. Germline V lookup: CDR1 KGHSH, CDR2 LQKENI. The CDR3 totals 12 residues. The CDR3 region has the DNA TGTGCCAGCTCACCAGGGGGGGATACGCAGTATTTT. Protein sequence: CASSPGGDTQYF.

The J gene is TRBJ2-3, the V gene TRBV10-3, with 11 nucleotides matching TRBD2. The CDR3 sequence is 18 residues long. After removal of 5 bases from V and 2 bases from J, the junction contained 12 bases not matched to a gene. Per germline, CDR1 ENHRY and CDR2 SYGVKD. The CDR3 sequence is CAISPYTSSGRNTDTQYF. The DNA for the CDR3 is TGTGCCATCAGTCCTTATACTTCTAGCGGGAGGAACACAGATACGCAGTATTTT.

J is TRBJ2-1 and V is TRBV7-9; TRBD2 matches 8 bases. Germline CDR1 is SEHNR and CDR2 is FQNEAQ (reference sequence). The CDR3 has 13 residues. The J segment lost 8 bases and the V segment lost 5 bases, leaving 5 bases of the junction unmatched. CDR3 amino acids: CASSPREGDEQFF. In DNA form, the CDR3 reads TGTGCCAGCAGCCCCCGGGAGGGGGATGAGCAGTTCTTC.